This T cell receptor beta chain was retrieved from a study of early T cells in non-severe SARS-CoV-2 infection. In the study overall: The sequenced material was bulk RNA from unsorted whole blood, and its chains were unpaired. General study points: Matching results from VDJdb favored anti-spike CD8 responses, leaving private and CD4 specificities undetected.

Each cDNA molecule carried a unique molecular identifier. TCRdb processed the 5' RACE reads anew with MiXCR; each CDR3 protein has one entry. Of 60,000 or so distinct CDR3 sequences in the sample, under 15% were seen once. This clonotype was seen a handful of times. No antigen is known for it. J gave up 6 bases and V 2 bases, and 5 bases lay outside the gene matches. CDR3 length: 15 amino acids. Per germline, CDR1 MRHNA and CDR2 SNTAGT. The chain has TRBV6-4 and TRBJ2-1, with 9 bases matching TRBD1. This clonotype originated in an adult who was a healthcare worker with PCR-confirmed SARS-CoV-2 infection or an uninfected control (not recorded which). This sample comprised whole blood, obtained at baseline. CDR3 DNA sequence: TGTGCCAGCAGTGACGGGGGACAGGGATTCAATGAGCAGTTCTTC. This gives the protein CASSDGGQGFNEQFF.